The 19 T cell receptor beta chains below all came from one sample that was sequenced in a study of blood T cell repertoires in COVID-19 (dated by TCRdb to about 2020). The library was obtained by the immunoSEQ multiplex PCR assay. The table comes from immuneACCESS by way of TCRdb, which keeps in-frame sequences with V and J called. Part of the clones is missing from these tables; in studies checked, under half for an unresolved V gene and the rest for unknown reasons. This sample is represented by approximately 100,000 clones; 65% to 90% of them were singletons. Of the sample, roughly 15% falls within the top ten clones. The sample taken for sequencing was peripheral blood. The receptors here all came from a woman aged 80 or over with active or convalescent COVID-19.

The rearrangement links TRBV21-1 to TRBJ2-7; the table's D call TRBD1 went unverified against the DNA. TRBV21-1 is classified as a pseudogene. CDR3 length: 15 residues. CDR3 sequence (DNA): TGTGCCAGCAGCATCTATACAGGGGGTTCCTACGAGCAGTACTTC. The encoded protein is CASSIYTGGSYEQYF.

The chain joins TRBV19 to TRBJ2-7; TRBD2 aligns across 9 bases. Per the germline V gene, CDR1 is LNHDA and CDR2 is SQIVND (reference sequence). The CDR3 consists of 14 residues. V was clipped by 6 bases and J by 3 bases; unmatched bases: 6. CDR3 residues: CASSHGGGGYEQYF. The CDR3 coding sequence is TGTGCCAGTAGCCACGGCGGGGGGGGCTACGAGCAGTACTTC.

The rearrangement uses TRBV20-1 and TRBJ2-1, with TRBD1 as a possible D gene (6 bases). Germline CDR1 is DFQATT and CDR2 is SNEGSKA (reference sequence). The CDR3 consists of 11 residues. The V end lost 5 bases, the J end lost 10 bases, and 12 bases lay between the germline ends. The CDR3 nucleotides read TGCAGTGCTTCCAGGGGTGGAGAGCAGTTCTTC. Its protein product is CSASRGGEQFF.

This chain joins TRBV7-8 and TRBJ2-1; the D is unclear. CDR1 is SGHVS and CDR2 is FQNEAQ in the germline V gene. The CDR3 is 14 amino acids. V was clipped by 2 bases and J by 8 bases, with 13 bases between them. CDR3 sequence: CASSLKSPVHEQFF. CDR3 in DNA: TGTGCCAGCAGCTTAAAATCCCCGGTCCATGAGCAGTTCTTC. Combining the CDR3 with reference TRBV7-8 and TRBJ2-1 gives the whole variable domain GAGVSQSPRYKVAKRGQDVALRCDPISGHVSLFWYQQALGQGPEFLTYFQNEAQLDKSGLPSDRFFAERPEGSVSTLKIQRTQQEDSAVYLCASSLKSPVHEQFFGPGTRLTVL.

This rearrangement joins TRBV12-3 or TRBV12-4 to TRBJ1-1, with TRBD1 as a possible D gene (6 bases). CDR3 length: 13 residues. V lost 4 bases, J lost 7 bases, and 13 bases lay in between. The CDR3 DNA sequence: TGTGCCAGCAGTTCAGAGATGGACAGTGAAGCTTTCTTT. This encodes CASSSEMDSEAFF.

The chain recombines TRBV28 with TRBJ2-7, with TRBD1 matching 11 bases. Germline CDR1 reads MDHEN; CDR2 reads SYDVKM. Germline trimming cut 5 bases from V and 4 bases from J; bases unmatched to any gene: 10. The CDR3 totals 16 residues. This chain's CDR3 is CASSIPGQGAIYEQYF. DNA of the CDR3: TGTGCCAGCAGTATACCCGGACAGGGGGCTATTTACGAGCAGTACTTC.

The chain links TRBV19 to TRBJ2-4; 9 bases align to TRBD1. CDR3 size: 12 residues. Trimming removed 6 bases from V and 8 bases from J; junction bases left unmatched: 2. Germline CDR1 reads LNHDA; CDR2 reads SQIVND (reference sequence). CDR3 loop: CASSRTGDIQYF. In DNA, the CDR3 is TGTGCCAGTAGCAGGACAGGGGACATTCAGTACTTC.

The chain is built from TRBV7-9 and TRBJ1-1; no definite D call. Trimming stripped 2 bases from V and 4 bases from J, with 11 bases between. Germline CDR1 and CDR2: SEHNR and FQNEAQ (reference sequence). The CDR3 sequence is 14 residues long. The CDR3 DNA reads TGTGCCAGCAGCTTAAAGGCGGCGATCACTGAAGCTTTCTTT. Residues: CASSLKAAITEAFF. Together with reference TRBV7-9 and TRBJ1-1, the CDR3 gives the full variable domain: DTGVSQNPRHKITKRGQNVTFRCDPISEHNRLYWYRQTLGQGPEFLTYFQNEAQLEKSRLLSDRFSAERPKGSFSTLEIQRTEQGDSAMYLCASSLKAAITEAFFGQGTRLTVV.

The chain couples TRBV18 to TRBJ1-6; 12 bases map to TRBD1. CDR3 length: 19 amino acids. The germline CDR1 and CDR2 sequences are KGHSH and LQKENI. After removal of 3 bases from V and 9 bases from J, the junction contained 15 bases not matched to a gene. Written as DNA, the CDR3 is TGTGCCAGCTCACCTAATGCCCCCGGGACAGGGGGCTGGAGTTCACCCCTCCACTTT. Its protein product is CASSPNAPGTGGWSSPLHF.

V usage is TRBV4-2 and J usage is TRBJ1-6; D is unresolved. With 4 bases removed from V and 0 bases from J, the gap between germline ends came to 16 bases. Germline V CDR1 and CDR2: LGHNA, YNFKEQ. There are 18 residues in the CDR3. CDR3 sequence reads: CASSLSEAGSSYNSPLHF. CDR3 bases: TGTGCCAGCAGCCTATCCGAGGCGGGGAGCTCCTATAATTCACCCCTCCACTTT.

This sequence joins TRBV5-8 and TRBJ1-4; D perhaps matches TRBD1 (5 bases). Germline loops: CDR1 SGHTS, CDR2 YDEGEE. Trimming shortened V by 0 bases and J by 7 bases, and 7 bases separated the two germline ends. The CDR3 loop spans 13 amino acids. The CDR3 is CASSLARGEKLFF. The CDR3 DNA reads as TGTGCCAGCAGCTTGGCAAGGGGTGAAAAACTGTTTTTT.

V gene TRBV18 combines with J gene TRBJ2-2; TRBD1 aligns across 8 bases. V shed 4 bases and J 5 bases; nucleotides not matched to a gene: 6. Germline V gene lookup returns CDR1 KGHSH and CDR2 LQKENI. The length of the CDR3 is 15 residues. The CDR3 here is CASSRLTGETGELFF. The CDR3, as DNA: TGTGCCAGCTCACGTTTGACAGGGGAAACCGGGGAGCTGTTTTTT.

For the CDR3, the DNA is TGTGCCAGCTCAGGGGGCTTTCGTCAGCCCCAGCATTTT. This gives the protein CASSGGFRQPQHF. The chain combines TRBV18 with TRBJ1-5, with D possibly being TRBD1 (6 bases). In germline, CDR1 is KGHSH, CDR2 LQKENI. The CDR3 runs to 13 residues. V gave up 5 bases and J gave up 6 bases, with 11 bases separating them.

The V and J genes are TRBV19 and TRBJ2-7; a possible D gene is TRBD2 (6 bases). Trimming removed 3 bases at V and 0 bases at J, with 15 bases between. This CDR3 spans 16 amino acids. CDR1 and CDR2 from the germline V gene are LNHDA and SQIVND (reference sequence). DNA for the CDR3: TGTGCCAGTAGTATCAGGAGGGTCCCTAGCTCCTACGAGCAGTACTTC. Its translation: CASSIRRVPSSYEQYF.

A single count supports this clone. The J gene is TRBJ2-7, the V gene TRBV28; 11 bases match TRBD2. J was trimmed by 1 base and V by 5 bases; bases with no gene match: 4. Germline V lookup: CDR1 MDHEN, CDR2 SYDVKM. CDR3 length: 15 residues. The CDR3 loop reads CASSQGLAESYEQYF. CDR3 sequence (DNA): TGTGCCAGCAGTCAGGGACTAGCGGAGTCCTACGAGCAGTACTTC.

The rearrangement joins TRBV6-2 or TRBV6-3 to TRBJ1-1; D ambiguous. V lost 6 bases and J 1 base, leaving 30 bases between the germline ends. Germline V gives CDR1 MNHEY, CDR2 SVGEGT. The length of the CDR3 is 20 residues. The CDR3 sequence is CASSPGGGGGRFWWNTEAFF. The CDR3 coding sequence is TGTGCCAGCAGCCCCGGAGGAGGCGGTGGCCGTTTCTGGTGGAACACTGAAGCTTTCTTT.

The rearrangement links TRBV19 to TRBJ1-2; D not certain. The germline V gene has CDR1 LNHDA and CDR2 SQIVND (reference sequence). V lost 4 bases and J 2 bases, leaving 14 bases between the germline ends. CDR3 length: 15 residues. The CDR3 here is CASSSGIGMNYGYTF. In nucleotides, the CDR3 is TGTGCCAGTAGTAGTGGTATCGGGATGAACTATGGCTACACCTTC.

The chain is built from TRBV5-1 and TRBJ2-1, with D possibly being TRBD2 (6 bases). V was shortened by 3 bases and J by 4 bases, with 14 bases between the two germline ends. Germline CDR1 SGHRS, CDR2 YFSETQ. The CDR3 contains 15 residues. This chain's CDR3 is CASSSVAEEYNEQFF. The CDR3 bases are TGCGCCAGCAGCTCAGTAGCGGAGGAATACAATGAGCAGTTCTTC.

This sequence joins TRBV7-2 and TRBJ2-7; D may be TRBD1 (5 bases). The V gene's germline CDR1 is SGHTA and CDR2 FQGNSA. The CDR3 is 11 amino acids. The ends were cut back, 8 bases at V and 5 bases at J, with 10 bases in the middle. CDR3: CASGQSHEQYF. The DNA for the CDR3 is TGTGCCAGCGGACAATCGCACGAGCAGTACTTC.